The 13 T cell receptor beta chains in this list originate from one sample, sequenced in a study of post-analysis software for immune sequencing data (dated by TCRdb to the mid-2010s). General study outcomes and caveats: Significantly higher frequencies in patients than in controls were found for about 5 TRBV segments, including TRBV5-6, TRBV5-1 and TRBV20-1.

Their recognized antigens are unknown. Library prep was done by PCR. The sequencer listed for this sample is Illumina HiSeq 2500. Unique molecular identifiers were incorporated into TCR beta cDNA libraries to reduce PCR and sequencing biases. TCRdb reran the public reads through fastp at Q25 and MiXCR, keeping productive beta chains. Rows with a matching CDR3 protein are joined into one entry that keeps the most common DNA and genes. The sample table shows about 770,000 distinct CDR3 sequences, and under 60% are seen once. Around 4.7% of the sample rests with the top ten. Sequenced material: blood. These receptors were collected from a girl aged 5-17 years with multiple sclerosis.

The rearrangement links TRBV7-6 to TRBJ2-1; 9 positions agree with TRBD1. Unmatched junction bases numbered 10, after V lost 2 bases and J lost 8 bases. Germline loops: CDR1 SGHVS, CDR2 FNYEAQ. The CDR3 covers 16 residues. CDR3 amino acids: CASSLRDRANTDEQFF. The CDR3 coding sequence is TGTGCCAGCAGCTTAAGGGACAGGGCGAACACGGATGAGCAGTTCTTC. Combining the CDR3 with reference TRBV7-6 and TRBJ2-1 gives the whole variable domain GAGVSQSPRYKVTKRGQDVALRCDPISGHVSLYWYRQALGQGPEFLTYFNYEAQQDKSGLPNDRFSAERPEGSISTLTIQRTEQRDSAMYRCASSLRDRANTDEQFFGPGTRLTVL.

Comments on this clonotype: At one boundary the junction diverges from the germline segment, which might be a read error. The chain has TRBV16 and TRBJ2-1; 8 positions match TRBD2. This CDR3 is 14 amino acids long. CDR1 is KGHSY, CDR2 FQNENV, per germline. The CDR3 loop is CASSPRAGGLEQFF. The CDR3 DNA reads as TGCGCCAGCAGCCCCCGGGCGGGGGGCCTTGAGCAGTTCTTC. The variable domain in full, completed from reference TRBV16 and TRBJ2-1, reads GEEVAQTPKHLVRGEGQKAKLYCAPIKGHSYVFWYQQVLKNEFKFLISFQNENVFDETGMPKERFSAKCLPNSPCSLEIQATKLEDSAVYFCASSPRAGGLEQFFGPGTRLTVL.

The rearrangement uses TRBV6-4 and TRBJ1-1; no clear D gene. V lost 3 bases to trimming and J lost 0 bases, with 5 bases between them. Germline CDR1 is MRHNA and CDR2 is SNTAGT. The CDR3 loop spans 13 amino acids. The CDR3 DNA follows: TGTGCCAGCAGTGAACACCTGAACACTGAAGCTTTCTTT. The encoded protein is CASSEHLNTEAFF.

This chain connects TRBV6-5 to TRBJ2-1; 8 bases agree with TRBD2. This CDR3 is built from 16 residues. Trimming at V came to 3 bases and at J to 4 bases, leaving 8 bases not matched to a gene. CDR1 is MNHEY, CDR2 SVGAGI, per germline. CDR3 protein: CASSYSPGTSYNEQFF. The CDR3 DNA sequence: TGTGCCAGCAGTTATTCCCCCGGGACTAGTTACAATGAGCAGTTCTTC.

The chain carries TRBV6-6 and TRBJ1-4; tentatively, D is TRBD1 (6 bases). This CDR3 region has 17 residues. The germline V gene encodes CDR1 MNHNY and CDR2 SVGAGI (reference sequence). V dropped 4 bases and J dropped 5 bases, with 20 bases sitting between them. The CDR3 nucleotides read TGTGCCAGCAGTTTCTACCGGCTCGACAGGAAAAATGAAAAACTGTTTTTT. Translated, it gives CASSFYRLDRKNEKLFF.

The V and J genes are TRBV9 and TRBJ2-5, with D maybe TRBD2 (5 bases). The CDR3 has 15 amino acids. V lost 0 bases and J lost 11, with 20 bases in between. Per the germline V gene, CDR1 is SGDLS and CDR2 is YYNGEE. The chain's CDR3 is CASSVATLEYNEQYF. The CDR3 nucleotides are TGTGCCAGCAGCGTAGCTACACTAGAGTACAATGAGCAGTACTTC.

V usage is TRBV5-1 and J usage is TRBJ2-7, with 14 bases fitting TRBD2. V lost 2 bases, J lost 7 bases, and 8 bases stayed unmatched. This CDR3 spans 16 amino acids. CDR1 and CDR2 (germline): SGHRS, YFSETQ. CDR3 protein: CASSLNPGLAGDEQYF. The DNA for the CDR3 is TGCGCCAGCAGCTTAAATCCGGGACTAGCGGGAGATGAGCAGTACTTC. Full variable domain (rest looked up from reference TRBV5-1 and TRBJ2-7): KAGVTQTPRYLIKTRGQQVTLSCSPISGHRSVSWYQQTPGQGLQFLFEYFSETQRNKGNFPGRFSGRQFSNSRSEMNVSTLELGDSALYLCASSLNPGLAGDEQYFGPGTRLTVT.

CDR3 in amino acids: CASSLRQSAEAFF. The CDR3 nucleotides read TGTGCCAGCAGTTTGCGGCAGAGCGCTGAAGCTTTCTTT. The genes are TRBV12-3 or TRBV12-4 and TRBJ1-1, with D unclear. There are 13 residues in the CDR3. V was shortened by 3 bases and J by 6 bases, with 11 bases between the two germline ends.

The V and J genes are TRBV6-6 and TRBJ1-6, with D possibly matching TRBD1 (6 bases). This CDR3 region has 15 residues. V dropped 4 bases and J dropped 6 bases, with 13 bases sitting between them. Per germline, CDR1 MNHNY and CDR2 SVGAGI (reference sequence). The CDR3 here is CASSFQGPGNSPLHF. The DNA of the CDR3 is TGTGCCAGCAGTTTTCAGGGGCCTGGTAATTCACCCCTCCACTTT.

The CDR3 is CSATGDRDYEQYF. The CDR3, as DNA: TGCAGTGCCACAGGGGACAGGGACTACGAGCAGTACTTC. V gene TRBV20-1 combines with J gene TRBJ2-7; the match to TRBD1 covers 9 bases. The CDR3 totals 13 residues. Per the germline V gene, CDR1 is DFQATT and CDR2 is SNEGSKA (reference sequence). With 6 bases clipped from V and 3 bases from J, the junction kept 6 bases outside the gene matches.

This clonotype was seen just once. The chain has TRBV27 and TRBJ1-1; 7 bases fit TRBD1. The trim removed 2 bases at V and 3 bases at J, leaving 6 bases unmatched. The CDR3 length is 15 residues. The V gene's germline CDR1 is MNHEY and CDR2 SMNVEV (reference sequence). The CDR3 DNA follows: TGTGCCAGCAGTTTAAGGGGGCTTGCGGACACTGAAGCTTTCTTT. This sequence encodes CASSLRGLADTEAFF.

The rearrangement joins TRBV6-1 to TRBJ2-1; a possible D gene is TRBD1 (5 bases). CDR1 is MNHNS and CDR2 is SASEGT in the germline V gene. The V end lost 2 bases, the J end lost 9 bases, and 11 bases lay between the germline ends. This CDR3 spans 13 amino acids. CDR3 residues: CASSEQGLLEQFF. The CDR3 nucleotides are TGTGCCAGCAGTGAACAGGGTTTGCTTGAGCAGTTCTTC.

There are a few counts of this clonotype. The chain recombines TRBV7-9 with TRBJ2-1, with 10 bases that match TRBD1. The CDR3 spans 16 residues. Germline V gene lookup returns CDR1 SEHNR and CDR2 FQNEAQ (reference sequence). Trimming cost V 5 bases and J 7 bases; bases outside gene matches: 11. This chain's CDR3 is CASSAPGTGAQNEQFF. DNA for the CDR3: TGTGCCAGCAGCGCCCCCGGGACAGGGGCTCAAAATGAGCAGTTCTTC.